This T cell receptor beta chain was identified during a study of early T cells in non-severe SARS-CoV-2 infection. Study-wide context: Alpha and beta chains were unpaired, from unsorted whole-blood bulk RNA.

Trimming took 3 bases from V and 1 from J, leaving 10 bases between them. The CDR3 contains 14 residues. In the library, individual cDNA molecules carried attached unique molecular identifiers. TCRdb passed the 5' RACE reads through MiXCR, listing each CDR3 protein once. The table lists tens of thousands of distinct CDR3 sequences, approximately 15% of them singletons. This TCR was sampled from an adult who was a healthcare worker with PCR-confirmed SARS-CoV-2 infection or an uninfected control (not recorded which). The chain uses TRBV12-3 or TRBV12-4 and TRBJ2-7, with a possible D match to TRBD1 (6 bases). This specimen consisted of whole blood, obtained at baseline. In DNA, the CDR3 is TGTGCCAGCAGTTTCGAGGACAGTTCCTACGAGCAGTACTTC. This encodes CASSFEDSSYEQYF.